The 21 T cell receptor beta chains in this list originate from one sample, sequenced in a study of CD8 T cells in ankylosing spondylitis. TCRdb fed the 5' RACE reads into MiXCR, producing one record per CDR3 protein. The sample has roughly 40,000 distinct CDR3 sequences, approximately 10% seen once. Sequences were obtained from blood, either unsorted or a sorted T cell fraction (not recorded which). The receptor set was obtained from a male donor with ankylosing spondylitis or in good health (not recorded which).

This clonotype was counted ten times or more. This chain links TRBV5-1 with TRBJ2-7; a possible D gene is TRBD1 (6 bases). Germline loops: CDR1 SGHRS, CDR2 YFSETQ. V lost 0 bases, J lost 6 bases, and 10 bases lay in between. The CDR3 runs to 13 residues. In nucleotides, the CDR3 is TGCGCCAGCAGCTTGGGGCAGGGGTCCGAGCAGTACTTC. Translating gives CASSLGQGSEQYF.

In its sample, this clonotype was seen many times. The rearrangement links TRBV12-3 or TRBV12-4 to TRBJ2-3, with TRBD2 matching 14 bases. The trim removed 4 bases at V and 3 bases at J, leaving 3 bases unmatched. This CDR3 has 16 amino acids. CDR3 bases: TGTGCCAGCAGTTCTCGACTAGCGGGGGGGACAGATACGCAGTATTTT. Its translation is CASSSRLAGGTDTQYF.

This clonotype was detected ten times or more. The chain recombines TRBV20-1 with TRBJ1-3; TRBD1 matches at 7 bases. Germline CDR1 DFQATT, CDR2 SNEGSKA (reference sequence). J lost 9 bases, V lost 5 bases, and 13 bases had no gene match. The length of the CDR3 is 14 residues. The CDR3 DNA sequence: TGCAGTGCTCCCGGGGGACAGCCCGGGGGCACCATATATTTT. This sequence encodes CSAPGGQPGGTIYF.

This clonotype showed up many times. The V gene is TRBV5-1, the J gene TRBJ2-3; D remains unclear. The CDR3 has 8 amino acids. The germline V gene encodes CDR1 SGHRS and CDR2 YFSETQ. CDR3 DNA sequence: TGCGGAGGAGATACGCAGTATTTT. Its translation is CGGDTQYF.

This clonotype was counted at least ten times. The junction shows a germline mismatch at one end, possibly a read error. This rearrangement joins TRBV24-1 to TRBJ2-3, with 10 bases matching TRBD1. The CDR3 is 16 residues long. In germline, CDR1 is KGHDR, CDR2 SFDVKD. The CDR3 region is CATRDSRQGARDTQYF. DNA for the CDR3: TGTGCCACCCGTGATTCACGACAGGGGGCGAGAGATACGCAGTATTTT.

The gene calls are TRBV5-1 and TRBJ2-3; the D call may be TRBD1 or TRBD2 (6 bases each). This CDR3 comprises 16 residues. Trimming left V 2 bases short and J 0 bases short, with 13 bases between. Germline values: CDR1 SGHRS, CDR2 YFSETQ. The CDR3, as DNA: TGCGCCAGCAGCTTTAACGGGGGCCCTAGCACAGATACGCAGTATTTT. It specifies CASSFNGGPSTDTQYF.

This clonotype was observed at least ten times. V and J are TRBV6-5 and TRBJ1-2, with D perhaps matching TRBD1 (5 bases). Germline CDR1 and CDR2: MNHEY and SVGAGI. The CDR3 sequence is 14 residues long. Trimming pared 0 bases from V and 6 bases from J, leaving 11 bases between. CDR3 DNA sequence: TGTGCCAGCAGTTACTCGAACACAGGAGATGGCTACACCTTC. Its translation: CASSYSNTGDGYTF.

There are many counts of this clonotype. The gene calls are TRBV27 and TRBJ1-1; the D is unclear. Trimming stripped 5 bases from V and 0 bases from J, with 16 bases between. The germline V gene encodes CDR1 MNHEY and CDR2 SMNVEV (reference sequence). There are 16 residues in the CDR3. CDR3 coding DNA: TGTGCCAGCAGTCTGGTAGGCCCACGTTTGAACACTGAAGCTTTCTTT. It codes for CASSLVGPRLNTEAFF.

This clonotype was recorded at least ten times. This chain uses TRBV29-1 with TRBJ2-2; no clear D gene. The CDR3 consists of 13 residues. The germline gives CDR1 SQVTM, CDR2 ANQGSEA. Deletions cut 4 bases from V and 4 bases from J, with 10 bases between. The CDR3: CSVVEMGTGELFF. The CDR3 region has the DNA TGCAGCGTTGTTGAAATGGGCACCGGGGAGCTGTTTTTT.

This clonotype was recorded many times. The CDR3 coding sequence is TGCGCCAGCAGCTTGGAATGGGGGGGTCGGCCCTACACCTTC. Encoded protein: CASSLEWGGRPYTF. V and J are TRBV5-1 and TRBJ1-2; TRBD1 is a possible D gene (5 bases). The CDR3 spans 14 residues. Germline CDR1 SGHRS, CDR2 YFSETQ. V lost 0 bases to trimming and J lost 10 bases, with 16 bases between them.

At least ten counts were recorded for this clonotype. The rearrangement joins TRBV20-1 to TRBJ2-1; 10 nucleotides match TRBD2. Trimming took 5 bases from V and 7 from J; bases not matched to a gene: 14. The CDR3 is 16 amino acids. Per germline, CDR1 DFQATT and CDR2 SNEGSKA (reference sequence). The CDR3 DNA follows: TGCAGTGCTCCCTCGGGTCTAGCGGGGGCCAAAAATGAGCAGTTCTTC. Translated: CSAPSGLAGAKNEQFF.

The chain combines TRBV7-6 with TRBJ1-1; no clear D. V shed 3 bases and J shed 8 bases, with 13 bases lying between them. CDR1 is SGHVS, CDR2 FNYEAQ, per germline. CDR3 length: 13 amino acids. The CDR3 nucleotides are TGTGCCAGCAGCTTTCATGGACGGACGGAAGCTTTCTTT. Translated: CASSFHGRTEAFF.

This clonotype was seen ten or more times. This rearrangement joins TRBV5-1 to TRBJ1-6; no definite D call. Germline V gene data show CDR1 as SGHRS and CDR2 as YFSETQ. There are 16 residues in the CDR3. V lost 0 bases and J 5 bases, leaving 12 bases between the germline ends. The CDR3: CASSLVGTEDNSPLHF. The CDR3 nucleotides read TGCGCCAGCAGCTTGGTTGGTACCGAGGATAATTCACCCCTCCACTTT.

This clonotype occurred many times. The V call is TRBV10-3, the J call TRBJ2-3; unclear D gene. Trimming pared 5 bases from V and 1 base from J, leaving 4 bases between. The CDR3 runs 12 residues. The V gene's germline CDR1 is ENHRY and CDR2 SYGVKD. CDR3 protein: CAISSGTDTQYF. The CDR3 nucleotides are TGTGCCATCAGTTCGGGCACAGATACGCAGTATTTT.

The chain carries TRBV27 and TRBJ2-5; possibly TRBD2 for D (5 bases). Deletions cut 5 bases from V and 0 bases from J, with 10 bases between. Germline loops: CDR1 MNHEY, CDR2 SMNVEV (reference sequence). The CDR3 is made up of 14 amino acids. CDR3: CASSPQTNQETQYF. DNA of the CDR3: TGTGCCAGCAGTCCCCAGACTAACCAAGAGACCCAGTACTTC.

Ten or more counts support this clonotype. The V and J genes are TRBV7-6 and TRBJ2-2; 7 positions match TRBD2. CDR3 size: 17 residues. Germline trimming cut 4 bases from V and 1 base from J; bases unmatched to any gene: 9. Germline CDR1 and CDR2: SGHVS and FNYEAQ. The CDR3 bases are TGTGCCAGCAGCTATCACCCGGGACTAATGAACACCGGGGAGCTGTTTTTT. It encodes CASSYHPGLMNTGELFF.

This clonotype has a count of ten or more. J is TRBJ1-2 and V is TRBV5-4; possibly TRBD1 for D (6 bases). Germline V gene data show CDR1 as SGHNT and CDR2 as YYREEE (reference sequence). The CDR3 has 15 amino acids. The ends were cut back, 5 bases at V and 0 bases at J, with 14 bases in the middle. CDR3 sequence (DNA): TGTGCCAGCAGTATTGTGGGACAACCTAACTATGGCTACACCTTC. Amino acid sequence: CASSIVGQPNYGYTF.

Turning to this clonotype: Given a much more abundant clone one base away, this may be a read error. The chain is built from TRBV6-2 or TRBV6-3 and TRBJ2-1; 9 nucleotides match TRBD2. The CDR3 loop spans 16 amino acids. The germline V gene encodes CDR1 MNHEY and CDR2 SVGEGT. CDR3 in DNA: TGTACCAGCAGTTACTCGCTAGCGGGGCGTTACAATGAGCAGTTCTTC. This encodes CTSSYSLAGRYNEQFF.

This clonotype was counted at least ten times. This chain links TRBV12-3 or TRBV12-4 with TRBJ2-7; D perhaps matches TRBD1 (6 bases). The V and J ends lost 5 bases and 8 bases respectively, with 16 bases between them. The length of the CDR3 is 13 residues. The CDR3 DNA sequence: TGTGCCAGCAGTCTATCGGACAGTATGCAGCAGTACTTC. Amino acid sequence: CASSLSDSMQQYF.

The rearrangement joins TRBV5-1 to TRBJ1-1; 8 bases fit TRBD1. The CDR3 runs 14 residues. V shed 0 bases and J 4 bases; nucleotides not matched to a gene: 2. Germline V gene lookup returns CDR1 SGHRS and CDR2 YFSETQ. For the CDR3, the DNA is TGCGCCAGCAGCTTGGGCGACAGGGGCACTGAAGCTTTCTTT. Translated, it gives CASSLGDRGTEAFF.

This clonotype was seen many times. The chain couples TRBV18 to TRBJ2-2; TRBD1 agrees at 9 bases. V shed 6 bases, J shed 0 bases, and the junction held 5 bases outside the gene matches. The CDR3 runs to 16 residues. Germline assignment: CDR1 KGHSH and CDR2 LQKENI. CDR3 residues: CASSLTGGANTGELFF. DNA for the CDR3: TGTGCCAGCTCGCTCACAGGGGGCGCGAACACCGGGGAGCTGTTTTTT.